Sequencing of this T cell receptor beta chain was carried out in a study of beta chain features in type 1 diabetes. Study information: Sorted cells from all samples, numbering 107,917,701, were examined.

This CDR3 is 15 amino acids long. Germline assignment: CDR1 SGDLS and CDR2 YYNGEE. The junction had 1 base not matched to a gene; V was cut back by 1 base and J by 0 bases. With regard to this clone: The identical CDR3 is also encoded by other nucleotide sequences in the sample.

The isolated RNA, all of it, was reverse transcribed, so expressed TCRB transcripts were what got sequenced. This table comes from immunoSEQ multiplex PCR, and its TCRdb copy is limited to in-frame clones, with some not included. The sample holds about 350,000 clones, around a fifth seen once. The sequence came from a woman aged 18-29 years in good health. The chain employs TRBV9 and TRBJ2-3; 8 bases line up with TRBD2. Material: naive CD4+ T cells from blood. The CDR3 is CASSVTSGSTDTQYF. The CDR3, as DNA: TGTGCCAGCAGCGTAACTAGCGGTAGCACAGATACGCAGTATTTT.